The following is a T cell receptor (beta chain) sequence with its context. MiXCR, applied by TCRdb to the 5' RACE reads, yields one record per CDR3 protein. The sample contains roughly 250,000 distinct CDR3 sequences, about 7% of which appear only once. Germline lookup yields CDR1 MNHNS and CDR2 SASEGT. Trimming pared 4 bases from V and 4 bases from J, leaving 17 bases between. This CDR3 has 15 residues. The entry originates in a study of identical twins. Each donor (without exception) was a healthy Caucasian. These data were also reused for a study on yellow fever vaccine responses in identical twins.

This chain links TRBV6-1 with TRBJ2-7; the D is unclear. The TCR sequence derives from a woman aged 18-29 years in good health. Sequenced material: memory (CD45RO+) T cells sorted from blood. CDR3 nucleotides: TGTGCCAGCAGTGTGGCATTGAGCAGTAGATACGAGCAGTACGTC. Amino acids: CASSVALSSRYEQYV.